Described below is a single T cell receptor (beta chain) sequence and its context. There is no known antigen for this receptor. The input lacks base qualities; no much larger clone sits a single base away. The library was obtained by the immunoSEQ multiplex PCR assay. For most patients, genomic DNA was isolated using the Qiagen DNeasy Blood and Tissue Kit and was shipped frozen to Adaptive Biotechnologies for TCR sequencing. Adaptive Biotechnologies carried out high-throughput TCR-beta CDR3 sequencing of genomic DNA for most patients. The original methods were these. TCR sequencing data were retrieved from Adaptive's ImmunoSEQ software for roughly 17 patients, whereas three other patients were processed with MiXCR and VDJtools. CD4 versus CD8 sorting errors were corrected by removing sequences found in both subsets at a frequency ratio below 5:1. CDR3 nucleotide sequences shared between donor and recipient were removed because the origin of such sequences could not be assigned. Alloreactive clones required at least 2-fold expansion over unstimulated cells and minimum CFSE-low frequency of 0.002% (template counts) or 0.001% (read counts). Clones were considered mappable if detected in sequenced pre-transplant spleen, lymph node, or MLR CFSE-low populations of the donor or recipient. The cumulative frequency of alloreactive clones was calculated as a percentage of all sequences, weighted by copy number. The immuneACCESS repertoire file appears here via TCRdb, limited to in-frame rearrangements. These files lack a portion of the clones; in checked studies, under half of the deficit traces to unresolved V genes, and the cause of the others is not known. That table supplies the V and J calls and clone size; D and trimming were determined from the DNA. Within this sample are 85,000 to 110,000 clones, with 80% to 95% of them counted one time only. 1.2% of the sample is taken by the ten largest.

The sample comes from a study of graft-versus-host responses after intestinal transplantation (dated by TCRdb to the early 2020s). Some background on the complete study: The transplants that recipients got were multivisceral, liver-intestinal, or isolated intestinal. Every recipient was given anti-thymocyte globulin induction, then maintenance tacrolimus and steroids for approximately 3 years. A peak of at least 4% donor T cells among recipient peripheral blood mononuclear cells was the definition used for donor T cell macrochimerism. Rather than going through the commercial service, samples from a few later patients were sequenced in-house on an Illumina MiSeq and processed with MiXCR. The cohort enrolled roughly 25 intestinal transplant recipients including one retransplant, and 3 patients lacking pretransplant specimens were excluded. Bulk TCR-beta CDR3 sequencing was used to track graft-versus-host and host-versus-graft alloreactive T cell clones in the graft, circulation and bone marrow after intestinal transplantation. Alloreactive clones were identified by sequencing pre-transplant mixed lymphocyte reaction products and comparing these products with unstimulated pre-transplant donor and recipient T cells.

Taken from cysteine to phenylalanine, the CDR3 has 13 residues. The read is trimmed to its CDR3 DNA, 39 bases read in frame from base 1. V and J are truncated by 7 bases and 0 bases respectively, leaving an intervening sequence of 12 bases. Looking up the germline V gene yields CDR1 SQVTM and CDR2 ANQGSEA. The investigation overall reported the following: GvH clones were detected in recipient bone marrow, and some appeared earlier in ileal mucosa or blood, consistent with an intestinal mucosal origin. In the allografts of patients with donor T cell macrochimerism, GvH to HvG T cell clonal ratios were high. Early after transplant, declines in HvG clones were associated with peak levels of circulating GvH clones. The relatively low number and heterogeneity of intestinal transplant patients limited the conclusions.

Read against the paper, the sample's time point label means: cells obtained before transplantation from donor or recipient. CD3+CD4+ and CD3+CD8+ populations were FACS-sorted from unstimulated pre-transplant donor and recipient cells taken from spleen or lymph nodes. Sequencing was performed on unstimulated CD8+ T cells sorted from spleen or lymph node cells, taken before intestinal transplant. The rearranged segments are TRBV29-1 and TRBJ1-2, with the identity of the D gene unclear. This clonotype originated in a human donor who received an intestinal transplant. The sequenced DNA: TGCAGCGCTTACGTCGATCCTAACTATGGCTACACCTTC. This gives the protein CSAYVDPNYGYTF.